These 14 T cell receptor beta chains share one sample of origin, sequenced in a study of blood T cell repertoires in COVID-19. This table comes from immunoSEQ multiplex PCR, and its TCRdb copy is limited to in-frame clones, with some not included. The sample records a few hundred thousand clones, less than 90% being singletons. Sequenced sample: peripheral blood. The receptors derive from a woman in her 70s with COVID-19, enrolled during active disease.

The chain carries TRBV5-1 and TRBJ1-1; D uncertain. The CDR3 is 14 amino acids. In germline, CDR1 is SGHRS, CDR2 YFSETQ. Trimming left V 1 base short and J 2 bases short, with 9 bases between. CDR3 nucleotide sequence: TGCGCCAGCAGCTTGTCGGCGGTAAACACTGAAGCTTTCTTT. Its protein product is CASSLSAVNTEAFF.

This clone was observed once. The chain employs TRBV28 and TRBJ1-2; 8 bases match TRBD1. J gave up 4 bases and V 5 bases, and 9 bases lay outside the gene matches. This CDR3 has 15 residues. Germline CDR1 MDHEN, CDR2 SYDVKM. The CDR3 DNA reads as TGTGCCAGCAGTCCCCAGGGGGCTCGGGGCTATGGCTACACCTTC. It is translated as CASSPQGARGYGYTF.

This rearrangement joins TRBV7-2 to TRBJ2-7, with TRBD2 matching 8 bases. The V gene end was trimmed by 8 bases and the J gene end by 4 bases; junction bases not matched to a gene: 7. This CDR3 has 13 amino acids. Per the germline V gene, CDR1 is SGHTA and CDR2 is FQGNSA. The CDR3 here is CASRTGGGYEQYF. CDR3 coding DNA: TGTGCCAGCCGGACTGGCGGGGGGTACGAGCAGTACTTC. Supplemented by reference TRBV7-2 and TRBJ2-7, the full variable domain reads GAGVSQSPSNKVTEKGKDVELRCDPISGHTALYWYRQSLGQGLEFLIYFQGNSAPDKSGLPSDRFSAERTGGSVSTLTIQRTQQEDSAVYLCASRTGGGYEQYFGPGTRLTVT.

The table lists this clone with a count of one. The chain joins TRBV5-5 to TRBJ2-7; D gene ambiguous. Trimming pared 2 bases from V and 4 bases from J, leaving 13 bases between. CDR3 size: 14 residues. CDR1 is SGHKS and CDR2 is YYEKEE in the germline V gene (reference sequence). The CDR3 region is CASSLNRERYEQYF. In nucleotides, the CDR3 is TGTGCCAGCAGCTTAAACAGAGAACGATACGAGCAGTACTTC.

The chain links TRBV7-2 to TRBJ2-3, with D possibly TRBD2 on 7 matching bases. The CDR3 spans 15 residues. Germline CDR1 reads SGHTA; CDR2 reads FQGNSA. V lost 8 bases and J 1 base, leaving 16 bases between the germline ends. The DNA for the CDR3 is TGTGCCAGCGGGTCGGGGGGCGTTGGCACAGATACGCAGTATTTT. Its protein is CASGSGGVGTDTQYF.

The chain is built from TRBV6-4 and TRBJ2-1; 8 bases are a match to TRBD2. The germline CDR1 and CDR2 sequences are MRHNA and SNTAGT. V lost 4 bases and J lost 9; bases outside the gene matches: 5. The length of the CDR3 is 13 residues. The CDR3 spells CASSGTSNAEQFF. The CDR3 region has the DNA TGTGCCAGCAGTGGGACTAGCAACGCTGAGCAGTTCTTC.

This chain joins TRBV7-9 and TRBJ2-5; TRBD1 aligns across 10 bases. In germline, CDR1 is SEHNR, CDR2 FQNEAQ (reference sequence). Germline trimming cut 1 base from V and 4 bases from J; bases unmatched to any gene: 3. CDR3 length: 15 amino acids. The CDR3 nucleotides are TGTGCCAGCAGCTTAGGGACAGGGGGAGGAGAGACCCAGTACTTC. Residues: CASSLGTGGGETQYF.

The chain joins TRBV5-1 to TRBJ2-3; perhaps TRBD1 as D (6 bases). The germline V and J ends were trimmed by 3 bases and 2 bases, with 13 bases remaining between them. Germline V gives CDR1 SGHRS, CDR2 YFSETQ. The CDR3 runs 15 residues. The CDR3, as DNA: TGCGCCAGCAGCTGCCGGCGACAGGACACAGATACGCAGTATTTT. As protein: CASSCRRQDTDTQYF.

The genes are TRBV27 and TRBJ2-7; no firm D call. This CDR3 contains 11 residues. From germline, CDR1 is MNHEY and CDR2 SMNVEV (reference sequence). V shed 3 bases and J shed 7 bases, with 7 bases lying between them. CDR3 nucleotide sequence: TGTGCCAGCAGTTTTGGGCAGGAGCAGTACTTC. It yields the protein CASSFGQEQYF.

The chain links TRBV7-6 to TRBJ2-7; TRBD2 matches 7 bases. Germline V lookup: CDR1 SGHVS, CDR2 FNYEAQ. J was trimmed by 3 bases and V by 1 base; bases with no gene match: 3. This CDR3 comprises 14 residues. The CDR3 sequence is CASSLGSGGYEQYF. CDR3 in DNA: TGTGCCAGCAGCTTAGGTTCGGGGGGCTACGAGCAGTACTTC.

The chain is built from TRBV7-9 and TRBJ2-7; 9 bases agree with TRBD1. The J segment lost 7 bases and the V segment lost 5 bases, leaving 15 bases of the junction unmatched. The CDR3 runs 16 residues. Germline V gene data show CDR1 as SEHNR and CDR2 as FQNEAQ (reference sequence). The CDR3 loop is CASSNDPGQGIYEQYF. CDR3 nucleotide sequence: TGTGCCAGCAGCAATGACCCGGGACAGGGAATTTATGAGCAGTACTTC.

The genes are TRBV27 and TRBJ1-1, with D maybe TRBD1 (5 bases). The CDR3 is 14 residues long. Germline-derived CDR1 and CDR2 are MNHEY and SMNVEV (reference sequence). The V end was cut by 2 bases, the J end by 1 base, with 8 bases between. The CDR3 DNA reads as TGTGCCAGCAGTTTAGGAGGGGCGAACACTGAAGCTTTCTTT. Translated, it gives CASSLGGANTEAFF.

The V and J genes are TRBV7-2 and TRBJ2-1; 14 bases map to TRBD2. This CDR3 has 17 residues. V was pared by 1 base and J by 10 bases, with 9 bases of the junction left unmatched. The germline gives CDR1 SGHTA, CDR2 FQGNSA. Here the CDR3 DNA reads TGTGCCAGCAGCTTAGTAGGAGGACTAGCGGGGGGTTTGGAGCAGTTCTTC. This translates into CASSLVGGLAGGLEQFF. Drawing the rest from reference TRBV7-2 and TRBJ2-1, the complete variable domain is GAGVSQSPSNKVTEKGKDVELRCDPISGHTALYWYRQSLGQGLEFLIYFQGNSAPDKSGLPSDRFSAERTGGSVSTLTIQRTQQEDSAVYLCASSLVGGLAGGLEQFFGPGTRLTVL.

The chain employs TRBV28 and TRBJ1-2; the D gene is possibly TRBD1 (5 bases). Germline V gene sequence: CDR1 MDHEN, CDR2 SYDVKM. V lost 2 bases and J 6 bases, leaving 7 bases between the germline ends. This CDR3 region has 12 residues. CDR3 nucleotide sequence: TGTGCCAGCAGTTTAGGGGGGGATGGCTACACCTTC. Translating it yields CASSLGGDGYTF.